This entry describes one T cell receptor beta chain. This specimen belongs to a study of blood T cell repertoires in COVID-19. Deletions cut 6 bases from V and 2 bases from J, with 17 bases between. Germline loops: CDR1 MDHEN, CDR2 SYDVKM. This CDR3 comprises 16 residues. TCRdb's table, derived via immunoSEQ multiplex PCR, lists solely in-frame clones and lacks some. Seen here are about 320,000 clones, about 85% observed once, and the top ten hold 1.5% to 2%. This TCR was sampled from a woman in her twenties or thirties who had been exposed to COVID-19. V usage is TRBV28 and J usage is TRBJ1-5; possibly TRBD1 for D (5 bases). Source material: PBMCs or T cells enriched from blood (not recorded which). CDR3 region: CASSPSTGPGNQPQHF. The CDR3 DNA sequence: TGTGCCAGCAGCCCATCAACAGGTCCGGGCAATCAGCCCCAGCATTTT.